The 18 T cell receptor beta chains given below trace back to one sample, sequenced in a study of blood T cell repertoires in COVID-19. Data came from immunoSEQ multiplex PCR; TCRdb stores just in-frame clones and leaves some out. The table lists over 150,000 clones, under 95% of them singletons. Sequencing was carried out using peripheral blood. All receptors come from a man between 45 and 60 years old with acute or convalescent COVID-19.

This chain connects TRBV4-1 to TRBJ2-3, with 8 bases fitting TRBD1. Trimming took 4 bases from V and 5 from J; bases not matched to a gene: 5. The CDR3 totals 14 residues. Germline CDR1 MGHRA, CDR2 YSYEKL. The CDR3 is CASSPDRVVDTQYF. The CDR3 DNA follows: TGCGCCAGCAGCCCGGACAGGGTGGTAGATACGCAGTATTTT.

This sequence joins TRBV11-1 and TRBJ1-4; D is unresolved. The CDR3 covers 13 residues. V shed 3 bases and J shed 10 bases, with 12 bases lying between them. Germline-derived CDR1 and CDR2 are SGHAT and FQDESV (reference sequence). The CDR3 protein is CASSFSRRGKLFF. The CDR3 region has the DNA TGTGCCAGCAGCTTCTCCCGCCGAGGAAAACTGTTTTTT.

The gene calls are TRBV7-2 and TRBJ2-5; 8 bases map to TRBD2. The CDR3 has 15 amino acids. The V segment lost 5 bases and the J segment 6 bases; nucleotides outside the gene matches: 11. Germline V gives CDR1 SGHTA, CDR2 FQGNSA. CDR3 sequence (DNA): TGTGCCAGCAGCCCTTCGGGACTAGTAATACAGACCCAGTACTTC. This encodes CASSPSGLVIQTQYF.

CDR3 protein: CASSELERQFF. CDR3 in DNA: TGTGCCAGCAGTGAATTGGAGAGGCAGTTCTTC. The chain recombines TRBV2 with TRBJ2-1, with D uncertain. The CDR3 runs 11 residues. V lost 2 bases and J lost 12, with 8 bases in between. Per the germline V gene, CDR1 is SNHLY and CDR2 is FYNNEI.

This chain links TRBV6-2 or TRBV6-3 with TRBJ2-3, with TRBD1 identical over 7 bases. CDR3 length: 14 amino acids. From germline, CDR1 is MNHEY and CDR2 SVGEGT. Trimming removed 5 bases from V and 1 base from J; junction bases left unmatched: 3. This CDR3 reads CASSPGQGTDTQYF. CDR3 coding DNA: TGTGCCAGCAGTCCAGGACAGGGCACAGATACGCAGTATTTT.

The chain carries TRBV9 and TRBJ2-5, with D perhaps matching TRBD1 (6 bases). The CDR3 spans 13 residues. V was cut by 3 bases and J by 5 bases, with 11 bases left in between. Germline V gives CDR1 SGDLS, CDR2 YYNGEE. The CDR3 is CASSAQRGETQYF. The CDR3 DNA reads TGTGCCAGCAGCGCCCAGAGGGGGGAGACCCAGTACTTC.

This clone was observed a single time. This chain joins TRBV18 and TRBJ1-1; D call uncertain. The CDR3 has 13 amino acids. Germline loops: CDR1 KGHSH, CDR2 LQKENI. Deletions cut 3 bases from V and 1 base from J, with 6 bases between. The CDR3 region has the DNA TGTGCCAGCTCACCGACTCAGAACACTGAAGCTTTCTTT. This sequence encodes CASSPTQNTEAFF.

The chain is built from TRBV29-1 and TRBJ2-5; 11 bases align to TRBD2. Trimming removed 7 bases from V and 5 bases from J; junction bases left unmatched: 9. CDR1 SQVTM and CDR2 ANQGSEA come from the germline V gene. This CDR3 is built from 14 residues. CDR3 amino acids: CSGKRLAGWETQYF. The CDR3 nucleotides read TGCAGCGGAAAGAGACTAGCGGGATGGGAGACCCAGTACTTC.

This sequence joins TRBV6-5 and TRBJ1-1; 7 nucleotides agree with TRBD1. Germline values: CDR1 MNHEY, CDR2 SVGAGI. The CDR3 runs to 13 residues. The trim removed 7 bases at V and 1 base at J, leaving 3 bases unmatched. This CDR3 is CASKGQTNTEAFF. The CDR3, as DNA: TGTGCCAGCAAGGGACAGACGAACACTGAAGCTTTCTTT.

The chain carries TRBV12-3 or TRBV12-4 and TRBJ2-1; tentatively, D is TRBD2 (6 bases). The V end was cut by 6 bases, the J end by 8 bases, with 14 bases between. CDR3 length: 13 amino acids. CDR3 sequence: CASRGLLFDEQFF. The DNA for the CDR3 is TGTGCCAGCAGAGGACTACTTTTCGATGAGCAGTTCTTC.

This clone was seen only once. The rearrangement uses TRBV27 and TRBJ2-1; 7 nucleotides match TRBD2. The CDR3 length is 15 residues. V shed 3 bases, J shed 5 bases, and the junction held 7 bases outside the gene matches. Germline CDR1 MNHEY, CDR2 SMNVEV (reference sequence). CDR3 nucleotide sequence: TGTGCCAGCAGTTTCGCGGGGGATAATAACAATGAGCAGTTCTTC. Translating gives CASSFAGDNNNEQFF.

V usage is TRBV7-9 and J usage is TRBJ2-3, with TRBD2 matching 8 bases. This CDR3 comprises 16 residues. Germline values: CDR1 SEHNR, CDR2 FQNEAQ (reference sequence). The J segment lost 0 bases and the V segment lost 4 bases, leaving 6 bases of the junction unmatched. The CDR3 DNA reads as TGTGCCAGCAGCTCGGGGGGGCCGTATAGCACAGATACGCAGTATTTT. Encoded protein: CASSSGGPYSTDTQYF.

The chain links TRBV6-5 to TRBJ2-7; TRBD2 agrees at 7 bases. The germline gives CDR1 MNHEY, CDR2 SVGAGI. The CDR3 is 14 amino acids. V lost 6 bases to trimming and J lost 2 bases; unmatched junction nucleotides: 7. DNA of the CDR3: TGTGCCAGCAGCCGGAGCGGGACGGCCTACGAGCAGTACTTC. Protein: CASSRSGTAYEQYF.

V and J are TRBV3-1 (or the pseudogene TRBV3-2) and TRBJ1-5; D may be TRBD1 (6 bases). Trimming removed 5 bases from V and 2 bases from J, with 16 bases in between. CDR1 is LGHDT, CDR2 YNNKEL, per germline (reference sequence). This CDR3 has 16 residues. The CDR3 sequence: CASSAKQQGGNQPQHF. In DNA, the CDR3 is TGTGCCAGCAGCGCTAAACAACAGGGCGGCAATCAGCCCCAGCATTTT.

The rearrangement joins TRBV6-4 to TRBJ2-7; possibly TRBD1 for D (6 bases). Looked up from germline, CDR1 is MRHNA and CDR2 is SNTAGT. The CDR3 is 14 amino acids. The V end was cut by 0 bases, the J end by 3 bases, with 9 bases between. The CDR3 loop reads CASSDSPGDYEQYV. The CDR3 DNA sequence: TGTGCCAGCAGTGACTCCCCAGGGGACTACGAGCAGTACGTC.

The chain carries TRBV6-5 and TRBJ1-2; 7 bases match TRBD1. Germline CDR1 is MNHEY and CDR2 is SVGAGI. The CDR3 runs to 15 residues. Trimming at V came to 6 bases and at J to 6 bases, leaving 13 bases not matched to a gene. CDR3 bases: TGTGCCAGCAGCACTTACATTACAGGGGACGATGGCTACACCTTC. Its protein product is CASSTYITGDDGYTF.

The chain is built from TRBV28 and TRBJ2-7; D perhaps matches TRBD2 (6 bases). Germline CDR1 reads MDHEN; CDR2 reads SYDVKM. The CDR3 is made up of 15 amino acids. V was pared by 2 bases and J by 4 bases, with 15 bases between. The CDR3 protein is CASSLGLPNVYEQYF. Written as DNA, the CDR3 is TGTGCCAGCAGTTTAGGACTACCGAACGTATACGAGCAGTACTTC.

V and J are TRBV4-1 and TRBJ2-7; weak D call: TRBD2 (6 bases). The CDR3 totals 16 residues. CDR1 MGHRA and CDR2 YSYEKL come from the germline V gene. V dropped 1 base and J dropped 9 bases, with 22 bases sitting between them. The CDR3 here is CASSQALGTPTLRQYF. The CDR3 DNA is TGCGCCAGCAGCCAAGCCTTAGGGACTCCGACCTTGCGGCAGTACTTC.